This TCR beta chain was observed in a study of T-cell reconstitution after alpha-beta-depleted transplantation in children. Broader study findings: Newly produced T cells mostly provided counts and TCRbeta diversity after one year, as hyperexpanded clones declined.

This clonotype came up a few times. No antigen is known for it. The TCRbeta library incorporated unique molecular identifiers. One entry per CDR3 protein results from TCRdb running MiXCR on the PCR reads. The data show some 550,000 distinct CDR3 sequences, 23% seen once. Germline V gene data show CDR1 as MGHDK and CDR2 as SYGVNS. V shed 4 bases and J shed 4 bases, with 10 bases lying between them. The CDR3 is 13 residues long. This receptor was identified in a boy in the first two years of life who had a stem cell transplant for acute myeloid leukemia, so the T cells may come from the graft donor. The starting material was PBMCs, mostly from graft donor cells, obtained 360 days after TCRalphabeta/CD19-depleted stem cell transplant. The gene calls are TRBV25-1 and TRBJ1-2; D is uncertain. CDR3 nucleotide sequence: TGTGCCAGCAGTGTGGGAGGGAGCTATGGCTACACCTTC. Its protein is CASSVGGSYGYTF.